Included here is one TCR beta chain sequence, with context. The source of the sample is a study of CD4 and CD8 cells across lung adenocarcinoma regions. TCRdb reprocessed the PCR reads via MiXCR and lists one record per CDR3 protein. The data hold fewer than 2,500 distinct CDR3 sequences, with less than 80% observed a single time. The patients had localized lung adenocarcinoma, a non-small cell subtype. This CDR3 has 13 amino acids. Per germline, CDR1 MNHEY and CDR2 SVGAGI. V lost 8 bases and J lost 3; bases outside the gene matches: 7. The source of this sequence is a female donor with lung adenocarcinoma. The CD4 and CD8 labels of this study may be unreliable. Sequenced sample: CD4+ T cells from the center of a lung tumor. The chain carries TRBV6-5 and TRBJ2-7; 7 bases map to TRBD2. The CDR3 region is CASLLARGYEQYF. In DNA form, the CDR3 reads TGTGCCAGCTTACTAGCGCGGGGCTACGAGCAGTACTTC.